Shown below are 17 T cell receptor beta chains from a single sample sequenced in a study of OX40 agonist ivuxolimab in advanced cancers. Profiled with immunoSEQ multiplex PCR; TCRdb holds only in-frame clones, not every one. The sample lists some 80,000 clones, about 87% occurring once. This specimen consisted of CD4+ or CD8+ T cells sorted from blood, obtained in a trial of the OX40 agonist ivuxolimab. All receptors come from an adult with an advanced solid tumor such as melanoma, head and neck, liver or kidney cancer.

Comment on this clone: Different DNA sequences within this sample yield the same CDR3. The gene calls are TRBV6-1 and TRBJ1-2, with a possible D match to TRBD1 (5 bases). CDR3 length: 14 residues. V shed 2 bases and J shed 0 bases, with 7 bases lying between them. CDR1 MNHNS and CDR2 SASEGT come from the germline V gene. The CDR3 DNA is TGTGCCAGCAGTGAATCGGGGCCTAACTATGGCTACACCTTC. This encodes CASSESGPNYGYTF.

V gene TRBV19 combines with J gene TRBJ2-5, with no clear D. There are 14 residues in the CDR3. The germline V and J ends were trimmed by 3 bases and 5 bases, with 13 bases remaining between them. From germline, CDR1 is LNHDA and CDR2 SQIVND (reference sequence). Here the CDR3 reads CASSIRDGSETQYF. CDR3 DNA sequence: TGTGCCAGTAGTATTAGAGACGGCTCGGAGACCCAGTACTTC.

The rearrangement uses TRBV6-1 and TRBJ1-2, with a possible D match to TRBD1 (5 bases). The CDR3 spans 15 residues. V was shortened by 1 base and J by 4 bases, with 13 bases between the two germline ends. Germline CDR1 is MNHNS and CDR2 is SASEGT. CDR3 sequence (DNA): TGTGCCAGCAGTGAAGAGAGGGTGGGGGGCTATGGCTACACCTTC. The encoded protein is CASSEERVGGYGYTF.

The chain is built from TRBV19 and TRBJ2-2; the D is unclear. Per the germline V gene, CDR1 is LNHDA and CDR2 is SQIVND (reference sequence). V shed 4 bases and J shed 9 bases, with 18 bases lying between them. The CDR3 runs to 15 residues. Here the CDR3 DNA reads TGTGCCAGTAGTACCACGAGCGCCCGGTCCCGGGAGCTGTTTTTT. As protein: CASSTTSARSRELFF.

The chain is built from TRBV5-1 and TRBJ2-1; 9 positions match TRBD1. V lost 4 bases and J lost 7; bases outside the gene matches: 6. The CDR3 sequence is 14 residues long. Looked up from germline, CDR1 is SGHRS and CDR2 is YFSETQ. CDR3 DNA: TGCGCCAGCAGCGGCTGGACAGGGGAAAATGAGCAGTTCTTC. Residues: CASSGWTGENEQFF. Full variable domain (missing parts from reference TRBV5-1 and TRBJ2-1): KAGVTQTPRYLIKTRGQQVTLSCSPISGHRSVSWYQQTPGQGLQFLFEYFSETQRNKGNFPGRFSGRQFSNSRSEMNVSTLELGDSALYLCASSGWTGENEQFFGPGTRLTVL.

V is TRBV7-9 and J is TRBJ1-1; D is ambiguous. There are 15 residues in the CDR3. The germline CDR1 and CDR2 sequences are SEHNR and FQNEAQ (reference sequence). Trimming stripped 5 bases from V and 6 bases from J, with 19 bases between. The chain's CDR3 is CASSPDWVNDAEAFF. The CDR3 DNA reads as TGTGCCAGCAGCCCCGACTGGGTGAATGACGCTGAAGCTTTCTTT.

The chain couples TRBV5-1 to TRBJ1-3; a weak D match, TRBD1 (6 bases). The CDR3 is 14 residues long. CDR1 and CDR2 (germline): SGHRS, YFSETQ. V lost 4 bases and J 2 bases, leaving 10 bases between the germline ends. CDR3 protein: CASSVGAPGNTIYF. The CDR3 coding sequence is TGCGCCAGCAGCGTGGGGGCGCCTGGAAACACCATATATTTT.

On this clone itself: At one boundary the junction diverges from the germline segment, which might be a read error. J is TRBJ1-6 and V is TRBV6-6; no reliable D call. Germline V gives CDR1 MNHNY, CDR2 SVGAGI (reference sequence). The CDR3 is made up of 14 amino acids. The DNA for the CDR3 is TGTGCCAGCAGTTACCCCTCCAATAATTCACCCCTCCACTTT. Translating it yields CASSYPSNNSPLHF.

The chain links TRBV6-5 to TRBJ1-5; 7 nucleotides agree with TRBD1. Germline-derived CDR1 and CDR2 are MNHEY and SVGAGI. Trimming cost V 2 bases and J 4 bases; bases outside gene matches: 2. This CDR3 has 14 residues. CDR3 loop: CASSYIQGNQPQHF. In DNA, the CDR3 is TGTGCCAGCAGTTACATACAGGGGAATCAGCCCCAGCATTTT.

This chain uses TRBV9 with TRBJ2-7; D not resolved. The germline CDR1 and CDR2 sequences are SGDLS and YYNGEE. This CDR3 has 14 amino acids. V gave up 0 bases and J gave up 2 bases, with 9 bases separating them. Here the CDR3 reads CASSVENSPYEQYF. As DNA, the CDR3 is TGTGCCAGCAGCGTAGAAAATTCCCCCTACGAGCAGTACTTC.

In this sample, this clone turned up once. V gene TRBV6-1 combines with J gene TRBJ1-1; no reliable D call. Trimming took off 8 bases at V and 3 bases at J, with 13 bases between the two ends. The CDR3 loop spans 13 amino acids. Germline-derived CDR1 and CDR2 are MNHNS and SASEGT. This chain's CDR3 is CASLRNSDTEAFF. CDR3 bases: TGTGCCAGCCTCAGGAATTCTGACACTGAAGCTTTCTTT.

This rearrangement joins TRBV28 to TRBJ1-4; D may be TRBD1 (6 bases). The CDR3 loop spans 14 amino acids. V dropped 5 bases and J dropped 4 bases, with 11 bases sitting between them. The germline V gene encodes CDR1 MDHEN and CDR2 SYDVKM. The CDR3 is CASSPPGDNEKLFF. The CDR3 region has the DNA TGTGCCAGCAGTCCCCCAGGGGATAATGAAAAACTGTTTTTT.

The rearrangement links TRBV28 to TRBJ1-5; D gene unclear. The V gene lost 5 bases and the J gene lost 6 bases, with 11 bases spanning the gap. The germline V gene encodes CDR1 MDHEN and CDR2 SYDVKM. This CDR3 is built from 13 residues. Here the CDR3 reads CASSPAARQPQHF. The CDR3 nucleotides are TGTGCCAGCAGTCCGGCGGCGCGTCAGCCCCAGCATTTT.

The genes are TRBV28 and TRBJ2-5, with D possibly being TRBD1 (6 bases). Trimming cost V 10 bases and J 5 bases, with 17 bases left between them. Germline loops: CDR1 MDHEN, CDR2 SYDVKM. This CDR3 is built from 13 residues. The DNA for the CDR3 is TGTGCCACCCGCCAAGGGGGTCCGGAGACCCAGTACTTC. As protein: CATRQGGPETQYF.

The rearrangement joins TRBV5-1 to TRBJ2-7; possibly TRBD1 or TRBD2 for D (5 bases each). The germline V and J ends were trimmed by 0 bases and 1 base, with 8 bases remaining between them. CDR1 and CDR2 from the germline V gene are SGHRS and YFSETQ. This CDR3 spans 14 amino acids. This CDR3 is CASSLVGGSYEQYF. CDR3 bases: TGCGCCAGCAGCTTGGTTGGGGGATCCTACGAGCAGTACTTC.

The genes are TRBV18 and TRBJ2-2; D not certain. Per germline, CDR1 KGHSH and CDR2 LQKENI. Trimming took 1 base from V and 2 from J, leaving 8 bases between them. CDR3 length: 15 amino acids. CDR3 coding DNA: TGTGCCAGCTCACCACAGAAGGGAAACACCGGGGAGCTGTTTTTT. This encodes CASSPQKGNTGELFF.

This CDR3 reads CASSRKSTGAEQFF. The DNA for the CDR3 is TGTGCCAGCAGCCGAAAGTCGACAGGGGCCGAGCAGTTCTTC. The V and J genes are TRBV2 and TRBJ2-1, with 8 nucleotides matching TRBD1. V shed 6 bases and J 10 bases; nucleotides not matched to a gene: 11. Germline V gene lookup returns CDR1 SNHLY and CDR2 FYNNEI. The CDR3 loop spans 14 amino acids.